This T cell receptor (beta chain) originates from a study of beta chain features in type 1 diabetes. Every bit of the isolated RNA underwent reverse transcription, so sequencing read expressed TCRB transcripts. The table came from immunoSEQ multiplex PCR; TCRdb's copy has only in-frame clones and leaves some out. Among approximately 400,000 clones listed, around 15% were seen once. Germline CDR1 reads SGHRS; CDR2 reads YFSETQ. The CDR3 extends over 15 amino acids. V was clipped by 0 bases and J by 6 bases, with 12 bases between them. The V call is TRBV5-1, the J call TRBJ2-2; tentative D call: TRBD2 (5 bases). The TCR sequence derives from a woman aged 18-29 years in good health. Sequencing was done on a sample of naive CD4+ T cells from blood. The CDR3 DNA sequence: TGCGCCAGCAGCTTGGAAGCGGTTGGTGCCGGGGAGCTGTTTTTT. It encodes CASSLEAVGAGELFF.